Listed here are 7 T cell receptor beta chains from one sample, sequenced in a study of human T cells and chemical hapten exposure. Time point indicated: patch test 2, 6 weeks after DPC sensitization. Treatment specified: therapeutic diphenylcyclopropenone sensitization with weekly scalp DPC. TCRdb analysed the RACE reads with MiXCR anew, one entry per CDR3 protein. Of under 100,000 distinct CDR3 sequences in the sample, 11% were seen once. The sample in question was whole blood, obtained in connection with sensitization to the hapten diphenylcyclopropenone (DPC). The receptors stem from a woman aged 35 to 49 with alopecia areata. Some clones in this sample may be carry-over from other donors' samples.

V gene TRBV24-1 combines with J gene TRBJ2-3; D ambiguous. The V and J ends lost 4 bases and 7 bases respectively, with 14 bases between them. Per the germline V gene, CDR1 is KGHDR and CDR2 is SFDVKD. This CDR3 is built from 14 residues. CDR3 loop: CATSDPLLRHTQYF. The CDR3 DNA is TGTGCCACCAGTGACCCCCTTCTCCGCCATACGCAGTATTTT.

This clonotype was found many times. The V gene is TRBV2, the J gene TRBJ1-2, with D maybe TRBD1 (5 bases). The V end lost 6 bases, the J end lost 4 bases, and 15 bases lay between the germline ends. CDR3 length equals 14 residues. Germline CDR1 reads SNHLY; CDR2 reads FYNNEI. This CDR3 reads CASSNNRTPYGYTF. The CDR3 bases are TGTGCCAGCAGCAACAACAGGACTCCCTATGGCTACACCTTC.

This clonotype was counted at least ten times. The chain has TRBV10-3 and TRBJ1-5, with TRBD1 matching over 9 bases. V lost 7 bases and J lost 7; bases outside the gene matches: 5. The CDR3 loop spans 13 amino acids. Germline-derived CDR1 and CDR2 are ENHRY and SYGVKD. CDR3 DNA: TGTGCCATCAACCCGGACAGGGGACAGCCCCAGCATTTT. Translating it yields CAINPDRGQPQHF.

This clonotype was detected a few times. The rearrangement links TRBV7-2 to TRBJ2-7; D unresolved. V lost 1 base to trimming and J lost 4 bases, with 8 bases between them. This CDR3 spans 13 amino acids. Germline CDR1 and CDR2: SGHTA and FQGNSA. The CDR3 bases are TGTGCCAGCAGCTTAGGTTACAGTTACGAGCAGTACTTC. It codes for CASSLGYSYEQYF.

The V and J genes are TRBV29-1 and TRBJ1-4, with no clear D. V lost 6 bases and J lost 3, with 14 bases in between. Germline-derived CDR1 and CDR2 are SQVTM and ANQGSEA. The CDR3 is 14 residues long. CDR3 in amino acids: CSVLRSEANEKLFF. CDR3 DNA: TGCAGCGTCCTCAGGAGTGAGGCTAATGAAAAACTGTTTTTT.

This chain joins TRBV12-3 or TRBV12-4 and TRBJ1-6; D is undetermined. V shed 1 base and J shed 7 bases, with 8 bases lying between them. The CDR3 is 14 amino acids. The chain's CDR3 is CASSLGSLNSPLHF. The CDR3 DNA follows: TGTGCCAGCAGTTTAGGTTCCCTGAATTCACCCCTCCACTTT.

This clonotype was seen ten or more times. DNA for the CDR3: TGTGCCAGCAGCGGAGGACTAGCGGGGGTGGATACGCAGTATTTT. It codes for CASSGGLAGVDTQYF. This sequence joins TRBV7-2 and TRBJ2-3; 13 bases align to TRBD2. Germline CDR1 SGHTA, CDR2 FQGNSA. J lost 6 bases, V lost 5 bases, and 5 bases had no gene match. The CDR3 totals 15 residues.